Presented here are 31 T cell receptor beta chains from one specimen sequenced in a study of T-cell reconstitution after alpha-beta-depleted transplantation in children. Unique molecular identifiers tagged the TCRbeta library. From the PCR reads, TCRdb called clonotypes with MiXCR, one entry per CDR3 protein. Of about 690,000 distinct CDR3 sequences listed, 15% to 20% were seen once; the top ten hold 1.1%. The sample was PBMCs from the stem cell graft donor, taken from the stem cell graft. The source of these receptors is a human donor who donated a stem cell graft to a child with acute myeloid leukemia.

This clonotype was counted ten times or more. The rearrangement joins TRBV24-1 to TRBJ2-6, with D unclear. V was pared by 9 bases and J by 1 base, with 3 bases between. CDR1 KGHDR and CDR2 SFDVKD come from the germline V gene. The CDR3 contains 12 residues. CDR3 protein: CATGSGANVLTF. The CDR3 nucleotides read TGTGCCACCGGGTCTGGGGCCAACGTCCTGACTTTC.

The rearrangement joins TRBV30 to TRBJ2-3, with D unclear. Germline V lookup: CDR1 GTSNPN, CDR2 SVGIG (reference sequence). Trimming removed 5 bases at V and 0 bases at J, with 15 bases between. This CDR3 has 15 residues. The CDR3 sequence is CAWFRARLSTDTQYF. CDR3 DNA sequence: TGTGCCTGGTTTCGGGCACGGCTTAGCACAGATACGCAGTATTTT.

The chain links TRBV5-1 to TRBJ2-7; 7 positions agree with TRBD1. CDR3 length equals 15 residues. Per the germline V gene, CDR1 is SGHRS and CDR2 is YFSETQ. After removal of 3 bases from V and 5 bases from J, the junction contained 11 bases not matched to a gene. The chain's CDR3 is CASSSGQSGDNEQYV. The CDR3 bases are TGCGCCAGCAGCTCGGGACAGTCTGGCGACAACGAGCAGTACGTC.

This clonotype was picked up a small number of times. The J gene is TRBJ2-2, the V gene TRBV27; 7 bases are a match to TRBD1. Germline V gene lookup returns CDR1 MNHEY and CDR2 SMNVEV (reference sequence). This CDR3 spans 16 amino acids. V shed 2 bases and J 0 bases; nucleotides not matched to a gene: 3. The chain's CDR3 is CASSLRDSPNTGELFF. The CDR3 DNA is TGTGCCAGCAGTTTACGGGACAGCCCGAACACCGGGGAGCTGTTTTTT.

This clonotype appeared many times. CDR3 sequence (DNA): TGCAGTGCTGGGGACAGGGGGATTGAAAAACTGTTTTTT. This sequence encodes CSAGDRGIEKLFF. This sequence joins TRBV20-1 and TRBJ1-4, with 11 bases aligning to TRBD1. CDR3 length: 13 amino acids. Germline V gene lookup returns CDR1 DFQATT and CDR2 SNEGSKA (reference sequence). The V gene end was trimmed by 5 bases and the J gene end by 7 bases; junction bases not matched to a gene: 3.

The chain recombines TRBV6-1 with TRBJ2-1, with 7 positions matching TRBD1. V trimming: 6 bases; J trimming: 5 bases; junction bases outside the gene matches: 7. Germline lookup yields CDR1 MNHNS and CDR2 SASEGT. The CDR3 contains 14 residues. The DNA for the CDR3 is TGTGCCAGCAGCGTTAGGGGGCTGGACAATGAGCAGTTCTTC. Its protein is CASSVRGLDNEQFF.

The chain joins TRBV4-1 to TRBJ1-4, with 9 bases aligning to TRBD1. There are 15 residues in the CDR3. Germline V gene sequence: CDR1 MGHRA, CDR2 YSYEKL. The V and J ends lost 3 bases and 7 bases, in that order; junction bases with no gene match: 6. CDR3 nucleotide sequence: TGCGCCAGCAGCCAGACCGGGACAGGGCTTGAAAAACTGTTTTTT. Amino acid sequence: CASSQTGTGLEKLFF.

This clonotype was counted a few times. The V gene is TRBV7-6, the J gene TRBJ1-1, with no clear D. Germline V gives CDR1 SGHVS, CDR2 FNYEAQ. This CDR3 spans 15 amino acids. V shed 5 bases and J shed 1 base, with 14 bases lying between them. This chain's CDR3 is CASSLRAGANTEAFF. The CDR3 DNA reads TGTGCCAGCAGCCTTAGGGCAGGAGCGAACACTGAAGCTTTCTTT.

The chain joins TRBV5-1 to TRBJ2-5, with D perhaps TRBD1 or TRBD2 (5 bases each). V was clipped by 4 bases and J by 4 bases, with 17 bases between them. The CDR3 is made up of 15 amino acids. From germline, CDR1 is SGHRS and CDR2 YFSETQ. CDR3 nucleotide sequence: TGCGCCAGCAGCGGGACGAGCACTCGGGGAGAGACCCAGTACTTC. Residues: CASSGTSTRGETQYF.

This clonotype has only a few counts. V gene TRBV24-1 combines with J gene TRBJ2-2, with 7 bases fitting TRBD1. Germline assignment: CDR1 KGHDR and CDR2 SFDVKD. This CDR3 comprises 13 residues. J lost 3 bases, V lost 8 bases, and 2 bases had no gene match. In nucleotides, the CDR3 is TGTGCCACCATCGACAGGGACACCGGGGAGCTGTTTTTT. Its protein product is CATIDRDTGELFF.

This clonotype was counted many times. This chain joins TRBV20-1 and TRBJ1-1, with D uncertain. The CDR3 covers 13 residues. Trimming cost V 0 bases and J 8 bases, with 13 bases left between them. Germline CDR1 reads DFQATT; CDR2 reads SNEGSKA (reference sequence). This CDR3 is CSARDLRGLEAFF. The CDR3 bases are TGCAGTGCTAGAGATCTTCGAGGTCTAGAAGCTTTCTTT.

This clonotype was found many times. V gene TRBV6-5 combines with J gene TRBJ2-3, with a tentative D call TRBD1 (6 bases). Trimming took 5 bases from V and 3 from J, leaving 9 bases between them. CDR3 length: 13 amino acids. The V gene's germline CDR1 is MNHEY and CDR2 SVGAGI. This chain's CDR3 is CASSQGWTDTQYF. CDR3 in DNA: TGTGCCAGCAGTCAGGGGTGGACAGATACGCAGTATTTT.

This chain joins TRBV5-1 and TRBJ2-1; D is unclear. Per the germline V gene, CDR1 is SGHRS and CDR2 is YFSETQ. V was shortened by 3 bases and J by 0 bases, with 10 bases between the two germline ends. The CDR3 sequence is 15 residues long. CDR3 loop: CASSWNEISYNEQFF. CDR3 in DNA: TGCGCCAGCAGCTGGAATGAGATCTCCTACAATGAGCAGTTCTTC.

This clonotype was observed at least ten times. The rearrangement links TRBV12-3 or TRBV12-4 to TRBJ1-1; no firm D call. The CDR3 loop spans 16 amino acids. V was cut by 0 bases and J by 0 bases, with 11 bases left in between. CDR3 DNA sequence: TGTGCCAGCAGTTTAGCGCTTAGTATCATGAACACTGAAGCTTTCTTT. Protein product: CASSLALSIMNTEAFF.

This clonotype was counted many times. Here the CDR3 reads CASTHQGQETQYF. For the CDR3, the DNA is TGTGCCAGCACCCATCAGGGACAAGAGACCCAGTACTTC. The rearrangement joins TRBV7-2 to TRBJ2-5, with a possible D match to TRBD1 (5 bases). The CDR3 is 13 amino acids. V was pared by 7 bases and J by 2 bases, with 11 bases between. Germline values: CDR1 SGHTA, CDR2 FQGNSA.

This chain connects TRBV20-1 to TRBJ2-4, with a weak D call TRBD1 (6 bases). Per the germline V gene, CDR1 is DFQATT and CDR2 is SNEGSKA (reference sequence). Between the trimmed V and J ends, which lost 3 bases and 0 bases, there was a span of 24 bases. The CDR3 totals 19 residues. As DNA, the CDR3 is TGCAGTGCTAGGCCGGGCAGGGGCGGCTTTTTACTAGCCAAAAACATTCAGTACTTC. Its translation: CSARPGRGGFLLAKNIQYF.

In this sample, this clonotype turned up many times. The genes are TRBV20-1 and TRBJ2-7; no definite D call. This CDR3 has 15 residues. V was pared by 3 bases and J by 0 bases, with 15 bases between. Per germline, CDR1 DFQATT and CDR2 SNEGSKA (reference sequence). The CDR3 loop reads CSASDPAVSSYEQYF. The CDR3 DNA reads as TGCAGTGCTAGTGACCCCGCAGTTAGCTCCTACGAGCAGTACTTC.

On this clonotype: A clone one base away is much larger, so this may be a read error. The chain links TRBV7-2 to TRBJ2-3; D is undetermined. V was pared by 4 bases and J by 2 bases, with 13 bases between. This CDR3 region has 15 residues. Germline V gene lookup returns CDR1 SGHTA and CDR2 FQGNSA. The CDR3 nucleotides read TGTGCCAGCAGCTCACAGACGGCCCTCACAGATACGCAGTATTTT. Protein: CASSSQTALTDTQYF.

This rearrangement joins TRBV7-9 to TRBJ2-2; D gene ambiguous. The CDR3 spans 15 residues. V was cut by 5 bases and J by 0 bases, with 10 bases left in between. In germline, CDR1 is SEHNR, CDR2 FQNEAQ (reference sequence). CDR3 nucleotides: TGTGCCAGCAGCATGAGTGATACGAACACCGGGGAGCTGTTTTTT. It codes for CASSMSDTNTGELFF.

Only a few counts were recorded for this clonotype. The chain employs TRBV7-6 and TRBJ1-6; possible D gene TRBD1, 5 bases. Trimming removed 1 base from V and 3 bases from J, with 16 bases in between. The CDR3 loop spans 18 amino acids. In germline, CDR1 is SGHVS, CDR2 FNYEAQ. This CDR3 is CASSLGGWGIYYNSPLHF. CDR3 nucleotides: TGTGCCAGCAGCTTAGGGGGCTGGGGGATCTACTATAATTCACCCCTCCACTTT. The full variable domain, its missing parts supplied by reference TRBV7-6 and TRBJ1-6, is GAGVSQSPRYKVTKRGQDVALRCDPISGHVSLYWYRQALGQGPEFLTYFNYEAQQDKSGLPNDRFSAERPEGSISTLTIQRTEQRDSAMYRCASSLGGWGIYYNSPLHFGNGTRLTVT.

J is TRBJ1-2 and V is TRBV20-1, with 7 positions matching TRBD1. CDR1 is DFQATT and CDR2 is SNEGSKA in the germline V gene (reference sequence). The CDR3 runs 17 residues. V gave up 2 bases and J gave up 1 base; unmatched junction bases: 13. The CDR3 sequence is CSARRQAGQAINYGYTF. The DNA for the CDR3 is TGCAGTGCTAGACGTCAGGCCGGACAGGCAATTAACTATGGCTACACCTTC.

The chain employs TRBV28 and TRBJ1-5, with 8 nucleotides matching TRBD1. The length of the CDR3 is 14 residues. The ends lost 7 bases at V and 6 bases at J; junction bases unmatched: 8. Germline V CDR1 and CDR2: MDHEN, SYDVKM. CDR3 DNA: TGTGCCAGCAATTGGGCAGGGGGCGTTCAGCCCCAGCATTTT. It specifies CASNWAGGVQPQHF.

This clonotype occurred many times. The chain joins TRBV7-6 to TRBJ2-1, with D tentatively TRBD1 or TRBD2 (6 bases each). Between the trimmed V and J ends, which lost 5 bases and 4 bases, there was a span of 18 bases. CDR3 size: 16 residues. Germline lookup yields CDR1 SGHVS and CDR2 FNYEAQ. Here the CDR3 reads CASSHPRGLSYNEQFF. DNA of the CDR3: TGTGCCAGCAGCCACCCCCGGGGGCTCTCATACAATGAGCAGTTCTTC.

This clonotype has more than one count but fewer than ten. V is TRBV20-1 and J is TRBJ2-7; D could derive from TRBD1 or TRBD2 (5 bases each). The CDR3 is 13 amino acids. Trimming shortened V by 6 bases and J by 1 base, and 13 bases separated the two germline ends. Germline loops: CDR1 DFQATT, CDR2 SNEGSKA (reference sequence). Here the CDR3 reads CSAERDGSYEQYF. CDR3 in DNA: TGCAGTGCCGAGAGGGACGGGTCCTACGAGCAGTACTTC.

This clonotype was counted a few times. The chain combines TRBV5-6 with TRBJ2-7, with D possibly being TRBD1 or TRBD2 (5 bases each). Germline V gene lookup returns CDR1 SGHDT and CDR2 YYEEEE. Trimming left V 5 bases short and J 5 bases short, with 14 bases between. CDR3 length: 13 residues. CDR3 region: CASRSGTLDEQYF. The CDR3 nucleotides read TGTGCCAGCAGATCCGGGACCTTAGACGAGCAGTACTTC.

V and J are TRBV5-5 and TRBJ2-2; 9 positions match TRBD1. After removal of 4 bases from V and 8 bases from J, the junction contained 9 bases not matched to a gene. Per the germline V gene, CDR1 is SGHKS and CDR2 is YYEKEE (reference sequence). The CDR3 is 15 amino acids. The CDR3: CASSPGTGKTGELFF. The CDR3 DNA follows: TGTGCCAGCAGCCCCGGGACAGGGAAAACTGGGGAGCTGTTTTTT.

The chain combines TRBV6-5 with TRBJ2-5; possibly TRBD2 for D (6 bases). The germline V and J ends were trimmed by 0 bases and 4 bases, with 9 bases remaining between them. The CDR3 contains 14 residues. CDR1 and CDR2 from the germline V gene are MNHEY and SVGAGI. The CDR3 DNA sequence: TGTGCCAGCAGTTACTCGTGGGGAGGAGAGACCCAGTACTTC. Its protein product is CASSYSWGGETQYF.

This clonotype occurred many times. The CDR3 spells CSAEGLNQGEVYGYTF. CDR3 nucleotides: TGCAGTGCTGAGGGGCTCAATCAGGGGGAGGTTTATGGCTACACCTTC. The rearrangement uses TRBV20-1 and TRBJ1-2, with 7 bases that match TRBD1. Germline CDR1 and CDR2: DFQATT and SNEGSKA (reference sequence). V shed 5 bases and J 5 bases; nucleotides not matched to a gene: 17. There are 16 residues in the CDR3.

This chain uses TRBV5-1 with TRBJ2-1, with 12 bases identical to TRBD2. From germline, CDR1 is SGHRS and CDR2 YFSETQ. After removal of 3 bases from V and 5 bases from J, the junction contained 6 bases not matched to a gene. The CDR3 consists of 16 residues. Here the CDR3 reads CASSSNLAGGNNEQFF. The CDR3 coding sequence is TGCGCCAGCAGCTCCAACCTAGCGGGGGGGAACAATGAGCAGTTCTTC.

Regarding this clonotype: A much larger clone lies a single base off, so this may be a read error. The chain links TRBV20-1 to TRBJ1-1; 7 bases are a match to TRBD1. In germline, CDR1 is DFQATT, CDR2 SNEGSKA (reference sequence). The CDR3 contains 14 residues. The junction had 9 bases not matched to a gene; V was cut back by 5 bases and J by 3 bases. The CDR3 DNA is TGCAGTGCTGCTATGACAGGGTGGGACACTGAAGCTTTCTTT. Translation: CSAAMTGWDTEAFF.

This clonotype was observed a few times. The chain links TRBV12-3 or TRBV12-4 to TRBJ1-2; D is undetermined. This CDR3 has 13 residues. V was clipped by 4 bases and J by 6 bases, with 12 bases between them. CDR3 nucleotides: TGTGCCAGCAGTTCAGGCAGGCTCAATGGCTACACCTTC. This gives the protein CASSSGRLNGYTF.